What follows are 24 T cell receptor beta chains derived from one specimen sequenced in a study of blood T cell repertoires in COVID-19. Clones were read by immunoSEQ multiplex PCR, and TCRdb kept only the in-frame ones, dropping some. Of 150,000 or so clones detected, roughly 85% appear once; the ten largest clones hold around 8.3%. Sequencing was done on a sample of peripheral blood. The origin of the receptors is a man between 60 and 75 years old with acute or convalescent COVID-19.

This clone was seen only a few times. The rearrangement joins TRBV30 to TRBJ2-7; 9 bases fit TRBD1. Germline loops: CDR1 GTSNPN, CDR2 SVGIG (reference sequence). J was trimmed by 0 bases and V by 0 bases; bases with no gene match: 6. The CDR3 covers 16 residues. CDR3 sequence (DNA): TGTGCCTGGAGTGTATGGGGACAGGGTCACTCCTACGAGCAGTACTTC. This translates into CAWSVWGQGHSYEQYF.

There are many counts of this clone. The chain couples TRBV5-4 to TRBJ1-1; D perhaps matches TRBD1 (5 bases). This CDR3 region has 16 residues. V was cut by 4 bases and J by 4 bases, with 20 bases left in between. The germline CDR1 and CDR2 sequences are SGHNT and YYREEE (reference sequence). CDR3 sequence: CASSPRDAGRGTEAFF. CDR3 DNA sequence: TGTGCCAGCAGCCCCCGCGATGCGGGGAGGGGCACTGAAGCTTTCTTT.

This clone occurred once. The chain uses TRBV5-1 and TRBJ1-2; 7 nucleotides line up with TRBD1. Germline CDR1 and CDR2: SGHRS and YFSETQ. The CDR3 is made up of 14 amino acids. V lost 0 bases and J lost 7; bases outside the gene matches: 6. CDR3 sequence: CASSLGRQGRGYTF. In nucleotides, the CDR3 is TGCGCCAGCAGCTTGGGCCGACAGGGTCGTGGCTACACCTTC. Full variable domain (outside the CDR3, taken from reference TRBV5-1 and TRBJ1-2): KAGVTQTPRYLIKTRGQQVTLSCSPISGHRSVSWYQQTPGQGLQFLFEYFSETQRNKGNFPGRFSGRQFSNSRSEMNVSTLELGDSALYLCASSLGRQGRGYTFGSGTRLTVV.

This clone was recorded once. The chain couples TRBV5-1 to TRBJ2-5; TRBD2 matches 13 bases. Unmatched junction bases numbered 8, after V lost 5 bases and J lost 4 bases. This CDR3 spans 16 amino acids. CDR1 SGHRS and CDR2 YFSETQ come from the germline V gene. The CDR3 DNA follows: TGCGCCAGCAGTCTTGGACTAGCGGGAGTTGGAGAGACCCAGTACTTC. This translates into CASSLGLAGVGETQYF. Together with reference TRBV5-1 and TRBJ2-5, the CDR3 gives the full variable domain: KAGVTQTPRYLIKTRGQQVTLSCSPISGHRSVSWYQQTPGQGLQFLFEYFSETQRNKGNFPGRFSGRQFSNSRSEMNVSTLELGDSALYLCASSLGLAGVGETQYFGPGTRLLVL.

The chain carries TRBV7-2 and TRBJ2-1; no clear D gene. V lost 0 bases, J lost 5 bases, and 8 bases lay in between. The germline CDR1 and CDR2 sequences are SGHTA and FQGNSA. This CDR3 has 14 residues. The CDR3 region has the DNA TGTGCCAGCAGCTTAGCGGTAAGCAACAATGAGCAGTTCTTC. It specifies CASSLAVSNNEQFF.

The V gene is TRBV7-9, the J gene TRBJ1-3; 9 nucleotides match TRBD1. The germline V gene encodes CDR1 SEHNR and CDR2 FQNEAQ (reference sequence). V trimming: 5 bases; J trimming: 5 bases; junction bases outside the gene matches: 4. The CDR3 contains 14 residues. The CDR3 sequence: CASSRGQGRNTIYF. In nucleotides, the CDR3 is TGTGCCAGCAGCCGTGGACAGGGGAGAAACACCATATATTTT.

The V gene is TRBV27, the J gene TRBJ1-4, with TRBD1 matching 7 bases. The length of the CDR3 is 14 residues. The ends lost 2 bases at V and 6 bases at J; junction bases unmatched: 3. CDR1 and CDR2 from the germline V gene are MNHEY and SMNVEV (reference sequence). Here the CDR3 DNA reads TGTGCCAGCAGTTTACTCGGACAGGATGAAAAACTGTTTTTT. Encoded protein: CASSLLGQDEKLFF.

This chain links TRBV2 with TRBJ1-1; possible D gene TRBD1, 5 bases. Germline CDR1 is SNHLY and CDR2 is FYNNEI. This CDR3 comprises 13 residues. V lost 2 bases to trimming and J lost 6 bases, with 10 bases between them. Here the CDR3 DNA reads TGTGCCAGCAGTGAACGAGGGGAGGCTGAAGCTTTCTTT. Residues: CASSERGEAEAFF.

The chain uses TRBV7-9 and TRBJ2-1; D not resolved. Germline CDR1 reads SEHNR; CDR2 reads FQNEAQ (reference sequence). V lost 3 bases to trimming and J lost 8 bases, with 14 bases between them. CDR3 size: 14 residues. The CDR3 DNA reads as TGTGCCAGCAGCTTTGGGCTTCGTGTGGATGAGCAGTTCTTC. Residues: CASSFGLRVDEQFF.

The V gene is TRBV28, the J gene TRBJ1-3, with D unclear. The germline gives CDR1 MDHEN, CDR2 SYDVKM. V lost 8 bases to trimming and J lost 0 bases, with 14 bases between them. The CDR3 is 15 amino acids. The CDR3 DNA reads as TGTGCCAGCCACCGACTCGCCCGCTCTGGAAACACCATATATTTT. This gives the protein CASHRLARSGNTIYF.

CDR3 loop: CASSLVAGNSFEQYF. The CDR3 DNA is TGTGCCAGCAGCTTAGTAGCCGGGAACTCTTTCGAGCAGTACTTC. J is TRBJ2-7 and V is TRBV7-8; D perhaps matches TRBD2 (5 bases). Looked up from germline, CDR1 is SGHVS and CDR2 is FQNEAQ. V was pared by 1 base and J by 6 bases, with 16 bases between. The CDR3 consists of 15 residues.

This chain uses TRBV18 with TRBJ2-7; 7 bases fit TRBD1. Trimming removed 8 bases from V and 5 bases from J; junction bases left unmatched: 12. The CDR3 runs to 14 residues. Germline-derived CDR1 and CDR2 are KGHSH and LQKENI. The chain's CDR3 is CASRPGQPFNEQYF. The CDR3 DNA reads as TGTGCCAGCCGGCCGGGACAGCCCTTCAACGAGCAGTACTTC.

In its sample, this clone was seen a few times. The CDR3 coding sequence is TGTGCCAGCAGGGGACACACAAACACTGAAGCTTTCTTT. Translation: CASRGHTNTEAFF. The chain combines TRBV25-1 with TRBJ1-1; D is perhaps TRBD1 (6 bases). The CDR3 extends over 13 amino acids. V was shortened by 6 bases and J by 2 bases, with 10 bases between the two germline ends. Germline CDR1 and CDR2: MGHDK and SYGVNS.

The chain uses TRBV5-1 and TRBJ2-1; 9 nucleotides line up with TRBD1. CDR3 size: 14 residues. With V trimmed by 4 bases and J by 8 bases, 7 bases remained unmatched. In germline, CDR1 is SGHRS, CDR2 YFSETQ. The CDR3 protein is CASSTGQGRDEQFF. CDR3 in DNA: TGCGCCAGCAGCACGGGACAGGGTCGGGATGAGCAGTTCTTC.

In this sample, this clone turned up once. The chain couples TRBV11-1 to TRBJ2-4; D unclear. V shed 0 bases and J shed 8 bases, with 11 bases lying between them. Germline V gene sequence: CDR1 SGHAT, CDR2 FQDESV (reference sequence). The CDR3 spans 14 residues. CDR3 sequence (DNA): TGTGCCAGCAGCTTAGCGCTGGCCAGTGACATTCAGTACTTC. Translation: CASSLALASDIQYF.

There are many counts of this clone. This chain uses TRBV5-6 with TRBJ1-1; D might be TRBD1 (5 bases). This CDR3 contains 14 residues. V lost 1 base to trimming and J lost 3 bases, with 10 bases between them. Germline V gives CDR1 SGHDT, CDR2 YYEEEE. As DNA, the CDR3 is TGTGCCAGCAGCTTGTCGGGGGTGTACACTGAAGCTTTCTTT. Its protein product is CASSLSGVYTEAFF.

This chain links TRBV7-2 with TRBJ1-6; weak D call: TRBD1 (6 bases). CDR3 length equals 13 residues. CDR1 is SGHTA and CDR2 is FQGNSA in the germline V gene. The ends were cut back, 2 bases at V and 10 bases at J, with 9 bases in the middle. The CDR3 loop is CASSLNRASPLHF. The CDR3 coding sequence is TGTGCCAGCAGCTTAAACAGGGCGTCACCCCTCCACTTT.

The rearrangement uses TRBV29-1 and TRBJ1-1, with TRBD1 as a possible D gene (6 bases). V was pared by 4 bases and J by 1 base, with 13 bases between. The CDR3 has 14 amino acids. Germline lookup yields CDR1 SQVTM and CDR2 ANQGSEA. Here the CDR3 reads CSVAVRGENTEAFF. In nucleotides, the CDR3 is TGCAGCGTTGCGGTCAGGGGAGAGAACACTGAAGCTTTCTTT.

The V call is TRBV10-3, the J call TRBJ1-1, with 10 bases fitting TRBD1. Germline-derived CDR1 and CDR2 are ENHRY and SYGVKD. Losses at the gene ends were 4 bases for V and 10 bases for J; bases not matched to a gene: 12. The CDR3 has 15 amino acids. CDR3 in amino acids: CAISARGDRGLRAFF. CDR3 DNA: TGTGCCATCAGTGCCCGGGGGGACAGGGGATTGAGAGCTTTCTTT.

The V call is TRBV6-1, the J call TRBJ1-1, with a possible D match to TRBD1 (5 bases). The germline V and J ends were trimmed by 1 base and 10 bases, with 10 bases remaining between them. The CDR3 covers 12 residues. Germline V gives CDR1 MNHNS, CDR2 SASEGT. In DNA, the CDR3 is TGTGCCAGCAGTGAAGTGAGGAGGGGAGCTTTCTTT. It encodes CASSEVRRGAFF.

The rearrangement links TRBV21-1 to TRBJ1-5; the DNA was not compared with TRBD1, the D call given in the table. TRBV21-1 is a pseudogene. CDR3 size: 15 residues. CDR3 in amino acids: CASSKGTVENQPQHF. CDR3 nucleotides: TGTGCCAGCAGCAAAGGGACAGTCGAAAATCAGCCCCAGCATTTT.

This clone has just one count. This chain uses TRBV18 with TRBJ2-1; 7 bases are a match to TRBD1. J lost 0 bases, V lost 6 bases, and 8 bases had no gene match. The CDR3 covers 16 residues. Looked up from germline, CDR1 is KGHSH and CDR2 is LQKENI. CDR3 residues: CASSKGTASSYNEQFF. As DNA, the CDR3 is TGTGCCAGCTCGAAAGGGACAGCGAGCTCCTACAATGAGCAGTTCTTC.

Remarks on this clone: The conserved final phenylalanine or tryptophan is absent from the CDR3, which likely points to a read error. The DNA is omitted, as the CDR3 cannot be located on it reliably, and the CDR3 follows TCRdb's listing. The chain has TRBV30 and TRBJ2-3; the table calls TRBD1, which could not be checked here. The length of the CDR3 is 11 amino acids, counting both ends. The V gene's germline CDR1 is GTSNPN and CDR2 SVGIG (reference sequence). CDR3 loop: CAWSTGGSNIL.

This chain links TRBV10-3 with TRBJ1-3; the D is unclear. Per germline, CDR1 ENHRY and CDR2 SYGVKD. The CDR3 consists of 15 residues. Trimming cost V 5 bases and J 2 bases, with 13 bases left between them. CDR3 residues: CAISPDLATGNTIYF. DNA of the CDR3: TGTGCCATCAGTCCCGACTTAGCTACTGGAAACACCATATATTTT.